What follows are 29 T cell receptor beta chains derived from one specimen sequenced in a study of identical twins. TCRdb recomputed calls from the 5' RACE reads with MiXCR, one row per CDR3 protein. The sample includes around 370,000 distinct CDR3 sequences, 8.5% to 10% of them seen just once. Specimen: naive T cells sorted from blood. The receptors shown here come from a woman aged 45 to 65 in good health.

The table lists this clonotype with many counts. The chain uses TRBV29-1 and TRBJ2-3; D may be TRBD2 (5 bases). CDR1 and CDR2 from the germline V gene are SQVTM and ANQGSEA. The CDR3 runs to 12 residues. The ends were cut back, 7 bases at V and 0 bases at J, with 8 bases in the middle. The CDR3 nucleotides read TGCAGCGGAGCGGTTAGCACAGATACGCAGTATTTT. Protein: CSGAVSTDTQYF.

The rearrangement uses TRBV5-6 and TRBJ2-1, with 7 bases fitting TRBD1. CDR3 length equals 15 residues. Germline CDR1 SGHDT, CDR2 YYEEEE. J gave up 4 bases and V 4 bases, and 8 bases lay outside the gene matches. DNA for the CDR3: TGTGCCAGCAGCCCCTGGGACAGCTCTTACAATGAGCAGTTCTTC. Its translation is CASSPWDSSYNEQFF.

This clonotype was recorded a few times. The rearrangement links TRBV20-1 to TRBJ2-1; tentatively, D is TRBD2 (6 bases). CDR1 is DFQATT and CDR2 is SNEGSKA in the germline V gene (reference sequence). This CDR3 region has 11 residues. With 6 bases removed from V and 7 bases from J, the gap between germline ends came to 10 bases. In DNA, the CDR3 is TGCAGTGCGGAGGGCTGGAATGAGCAGTTCTTC. Protein sequence: CSAEGWNEQFF.

This chain joins TRBV20-1 and TRBJ1-2; D is possibly TRBD1 (5 bases). The CDR3 length is 14 residues. Trimming pared 1 base from V and 4 bases from J, leaving 13 bases between. Germline V gene lookup returns CDR1 DFQATT and CDR2 SNEGSKA (reference sequence). Here the CDR3 DNA reads TGCAGTGCTAGAGTCCAAGGGACCCCCTATGGCTACACCTTC. Encoded protein: CSARVQGTPYGYTF.

This clonotype was recorded many times. The gene calls are TRBV12-3 or TRBV12-4 and TRBJ2-7; D gene uncertain. V was pared by 6 bases and J by 0 bases, with 9 bases between. The CDR3 is 13 residues long. The CDR3 protein is CASRSSYSYEQYF. CDR3 bases: TGTGCCAGCAGGAGTTCTTACTCCTACGAGCAGTACTTC.

This clonotype was recorded at least ten times. This sequence joins TRBV10-3 and TRBJ2-6; no clear D. The CDR3 runs 14 residues. Germline lookup yields CDR1 ENHRY and CDR2 SYGVKD. The germline V and J ends were trimmed by 6 bases and 0 bases, with 6 bases remaining between them. This chain's CDR3 is CAIRDPSGANVLTF. The CDR3 coding sequence is TGTGCCATCAGGGACCCCTCTGGGGCCAACGTCCTGACTTTC.

This clonotype was counted only a few times. The rearrangement links TRBV6-5 to TRBJ2-3; no clear D gene. Germline-derived CDR1 and CDR2 are MNHEY and SVGAGI. V was pared by 0 bases and J by 3 bases, with 13 bases between. The CDR3 has 16 amino acids. The CDR3 region has the DNA TGTGCCAGCAGTTACTCGACCAGCAACCCTACAGATACGCAGTATTTT. This codes for CASSYSTSNPTDTQYF.

This clonotype was recorded at least ten times. The chain links TRBV3-1 to TRBJ2-7; D possibly corresponds to TRBD2 (6 bases). The CDR3 covers 13 residues. V was clipped by 4 bases and J by 0 bases, with 7 bases between them. Germline lookup yields CDR1 LGHDT and CDR2 YNNKEL (reference sequence). This CDR3 reads CASSPGSSYEQYF. The CDR3 coding sequence is TGTGCCAGCAGCCCCGGGAGCTCCTACGAGCAGTACTTC.

V gene TRBV2 combines with J gene TRBJ2-6; TRBD2 aligns across 7 bases. Losses at the gene ends were 5 bases for V and 1 base for J; bases not matched to a gene: 8. The CDR3 extends over 17 amino acids. Germline-derived CDR1 and CDR2 are SNHLY and FYNNEI. The CDR3 DNA follows: TGTGCCAGCAGTCTGCGGGGGACTCCATCTGGGGCCAACGTCCTGACTTTC. It codes for CASSLRGTPSGANVLTF.

There are a few counts of this clonotype. V usage is TRBV4-1 and J usage is TRBJ2-1, with TRBD1 as a possible D gene (6 bases). The V gene lost 5 bases and the J gene lost 9 bases, with 20 bases spanning the gap. The CDR3 sequence is 15 residues long. Per germline, CDR1 MGHRA and CDR2 YSYEKL. Written as DNA, the CDR3 is TGCGCCAGCAGCGCAGGGCGCCAGGGGTTTTTTGAGCAGTTCTTC. As protein: CASSAGRQGFFEQFF.

In its sample, this clonotype was seen many times. The rearrangement links TRBV20-1 to TRBJ1-5, with a tentative D call TRBD1 (6 bases). This CDR3 contains 14 residues. Trimming pared 3 bases from V and 4 bases from J, leaving 13 bases between. Germline V gene lookup returns CDR1 DFQATT and CDR2 SNEGSKA (reference sequence). In DNA, the CDR3 is TGCAGTGCTAGCAGAGGACAGTTGAATCAGCCCCAGCATTTT. Encoded protein: CSASRGQLNQPQHF.

The rearrangement joins TRBV11-3 to TRBJ2-1, with 10 bases lining up with TRBD2. The length of the CDR3 is 17 residues. The germline V gene has CDR1 SGHNT and CDR2 YENEEA. The ends lost 5 bases at V and 10 bases at J; junction bases unmatched: 17. CDR3 sequence (DNA): TGTGCCAGCAGCCGTTTCCTAGCGGGAGTTGGGAAAGGAGAGCAGTTCTTC. Translating gives CASSRFLAGVGKGEQFF.

This clonotype has at least ten counts. The chain is built from TRBV7-2 and TRBJ1-5; 9 nucleotides match TRBD1. CDR1 and CDR2 from the germline V gene are SGHTA and FQGNSA. After removal of 4 bases from V and 1 base from J, the junction contained 2 bases not matched to a gene. The CDR3 covers 15 residues. The CDR3 sequence is CASSWTGVSNQPQHF. The CDR3 nucleotides are TGTGCCAGCAGCTGGACAGGGGTGAGCAATCAGCCCCAGCATTTT.

This clonotype showed up just a few times. This chain links TRBV12-3 or TRBV12-4 with TRBJ2-7; 7 bases agree with TRBD1. V was pared by 5 bases and J by 2 bases, with 9 bases of the junction left unmatched. There are 15 residues in the CDR3. The CDR3 loop reads CASSLLGDRPYEQYF. DNA of the CDR3: TGTGCCAGCAGTCTCCTGGGGGACAGACCCTACGAGCAGTACTTC.

This clonotype showed up just once. The gene calls are TRBV29-1 and TRBJ2-7, with D perhaps TRBD1 (8 bases). Germline CDR1 SQVTM, CDR2 ANQGSEA. This CDR3 is built from 12 residues. V was trimmed by 4 bases and J by 6 bases, leaving 13 bases between them. The CDR3 spells CSVAHRGGEQYF. The CDR3 bases are TGCAGCGTTGCCCACAGGGGGGGCGAGCAGTACTTC.

This clonotype was detected a few times. The V call is TRBV5-1, the J call TRBJ2-3; 9 bases are a match to TRBD1. This CDR3 has 15 residues. The V segment lost 4 bases and the J segment 2 bases; nucleotides outside the gene matches: 5. The germline gives CDR1 SGHRS, CDR2 YFSETQ. The CDR3 region is CASSTGQGNTDTQYF. The DNA for the CDR3 is TGCGCCAGCAGCACGGGACAGGGTAACACAGATACGCAGTATTTT.

V gene TRBV2 combines with J gene TRBJ2-1; TRBD2 agrees at 12 bases. After removal of 5 bases from V and 10 bases from J, the junction contained 6 bases not matched to a gene. The CDR3 length is 14 residues. Germline lookup yields CDR1 SNHLY and CDR2 FYNNEI. The CDR3 sequence: CASSSTSGGGEQFF. CDR3 bases: TGTGCCAGCAGTTCGACTAGCGGGGGCGGGGAGCAGTTCTTC.

A few counts support this clonotype. The genes are TRBV2 and TRBJ1-5, with D possibly being TRBD1 (6 bases). The ends were cut back, 6 bases at V and 6 bases at J, with 18 bases in the middle. The CDR3 has 15 amino acids. The germline V gene encodes CDR1 SNHLY and CDR2 FYNNEI. The CDR3 DNA reads TGTGCCAGCAGCCCGGGACAAAGTCTGGGTCAGCCCCAGCATTTT. Amino acids: CASSPGQSLGQPQHF.

This clonotype was counted a few times. The chain joins TRBV20-1 to TRBJ1-1; D is undetermined. CDR1 DFQATT and CDR2 SNEGSKA come from the germline V gene (reference sequence). The V gene lost 0 bases and the J gene lost 3 bases, with 5 bases spanning the gap. The CDR3 contains 12 residues. CDR3 sequence (DNA): TGCAGTGCTAGAGACGATTACACTGAAGCTTTCTTT. Translating gives CSARDDYTEAFF.

This clonotype was detected only a few times. The V call is TRBV18, the J call TRBJ1-5; a weak D match, TRBD1 (5 bases). The CDR3 length is 13 residues. Trimming removed 1 base from V and 5 bases from J, with 6 bases in between. Germline CDR1 and CDR2: KGHSH and LQKENI. CDR3 bases: TGTGCCAGCTCACCACTAGGGGATCAGCCCCAGCATTTT. Amino acid sequence: CASSPLGDQPQHF.

The chain has TRBV28 and TRBJ2-7; D is undetermined. This CDR3 has 15 amino acids. V lost 4 bases, J lost 6 bases, and 19 bases lay in between. CDR1 is MDHEN and CDR2 is SYDVKM in the germline V gene. CDR3 sequence: CASSSNANRPCEQYF. As DNA, the CDR3 is TGTGCCAGCAGTTCCAATGCCAATAGACCCTGCGAGCAGTACTTC.

V is TRBV29-1 and J is TRBJ2-3; TRBD1 might be the D (5 bases). Germline lookup yields CDR1 SQVTM and CDR2 ANQGSEA. V lost 4 bases to trimming and J lost 2 bases, with 19 bases between them. The CDR3 length is 16 residues. CDR3: CSVADLAGHITDTQYF. The CDR3 nucleotides are TGCAGCGTTGCTGATCTGGCAGGACACATCACAGATACGCAGTATTTT.

The J gene is TRBJ2-1, the V gene TRBV6-7; 9 bases align to TRBD2. TRBV6-7 falls under the ORF class, with uncertain function. The CDR3 has 17 residues. V gave up 7 bases and J gave up 0 bases; unmatched junction bases: 10. CDR3 in DNA: TGTGCCAGCACCCAGGCTAGCGGGGAACTCTCCTACAATGAGCAGTTCTTC. Its protein is CASTQASGELSYNEQFF.

This clonotype occurred a few times. This rearrangement joins TRBV11-2 to TRBJ2-7, with 15 bases matching TRBD2. J was trimmed by 4 bases and V by 7 bases; bases with no gene match: 14. Germline assignment: CDR1 SGHAT and CDR2 FQNNGV. This CDR3 has 18 residues. The CDR3 loop is CASIQGAGLAGGRYEQYV. The CDR3 region has the DNA TGTGCCAGCATCCAAGGCGCAGGACTAGCGGGAGGGCGGTACGAGCAGTACGTC.

The sample holds many counts of this clonotype. V usage is TRBV7-9 and J usage is TRBJ1-1; D is undetermined. Germline lookup yields CDR1 SEHNR and CDR2 FQNEAQ (reference sequence). The CDR3 runs 13 residues. The V gene lost 5 bases and the J gene lost 8 bases, with 15 bases spanning the gap. The CDR3 here is CASSKIGRPEAFF. In DNA, the CDR3 is TGTGCCAGCAGCAAGATTGGGCGGCCCGAAGCTTTCTTT.

This clonotype appeared a few times. The chain combines TRBV27 with TRBJ2-2; 8 bases agree with TRBD2. The V gene end was trimmed by 8 bases and the J gene end by 3 bases; junction bases not matched to a gene: 2. From germline, CDR1 is MNHEY and CDR2 SMNVEV (reference sequence). The CDR3 has 13 residues. The CDR3 region is CASLTSDTGELFF. CDR3 DNA sequence: TGTGCCAGCCTGACTAGCGACACCGGGGAGCTGTTTTTT.

This clonotype was seen more than once but under ten times. This chain uses TRBV6-2 or TRBV6-3 with TRBJ1-1; D is possibly TRBD1 (5 bases). The CDR3 is made up of 13 amino acids. With 6 bases removed from V and 6 bases from J, the gap between germline ends came to 14 bases. The germline V gene has CDR1 MNHEY and CDR2 SVGEGT. The CDR3: CASRPPGPPEAFF. CDR3 bases: TGTGCCAGCAGGCCCCCAGGGCCGCCTGAAGCTTTCTTT.

This clonotype has only a few counts. The chain employs TRBV12-3 or TRBV12-4 and TRBJ2-6, with a tentative D call TRBD1 (5 bases). V gave up 3 bases and J gave up 0 bases, with 12 bases separating them. This CDR3 is built from 17 residues. The DNA of the CDR3 is TGTGCCAGCAGTTTCCAGGGTACCACCTCTGGGGCCAACGTCCTGACTTTC. It is translated as CASSFQGTTSGANVLTF.

For the CDR3, the DNA is TGTGCCAGCAGCTTACGACAGGGAGGGCAGTACGTC. Translated: CASSLRQGGQYV. The chain carries TRBV7-9 and TRBJ2-7; TRBD1 is a possible D gene (7 bases). In germline, CDR1 is SEHNR, CDR2 FQNEAQ (reference sequence). The CDR3 loop spans 12 amino acids. The V and J ends lost 2 bases and 9 bases respectively, with 11 bases between them.